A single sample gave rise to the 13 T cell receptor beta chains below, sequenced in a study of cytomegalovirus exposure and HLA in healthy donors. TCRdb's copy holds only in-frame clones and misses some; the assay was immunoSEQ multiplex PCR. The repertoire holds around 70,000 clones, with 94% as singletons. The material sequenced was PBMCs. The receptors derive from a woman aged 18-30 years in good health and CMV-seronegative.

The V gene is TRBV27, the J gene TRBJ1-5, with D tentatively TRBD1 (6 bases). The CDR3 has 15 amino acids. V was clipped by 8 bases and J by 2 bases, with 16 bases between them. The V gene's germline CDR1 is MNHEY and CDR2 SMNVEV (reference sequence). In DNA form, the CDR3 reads TGTGCCAGCCGGCGGGCAGGGGATCGCAATCAGCCCCAGCATTTT. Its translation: CASRRAGDRNQPQHF.

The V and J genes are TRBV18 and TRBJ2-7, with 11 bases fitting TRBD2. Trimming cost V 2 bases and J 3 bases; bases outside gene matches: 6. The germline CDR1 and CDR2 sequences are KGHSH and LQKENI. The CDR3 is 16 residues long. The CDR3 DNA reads TGTGCCAGCTCACCAAGAACTAGCGGGGGTGGCTACGAGCAGTACTTC. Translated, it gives CASSPRTSGGGYEQYF.

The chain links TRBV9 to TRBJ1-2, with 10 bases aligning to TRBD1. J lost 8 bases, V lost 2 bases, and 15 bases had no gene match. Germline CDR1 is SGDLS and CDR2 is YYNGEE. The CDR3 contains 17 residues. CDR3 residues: CASSVGPQPGQGLGYTF. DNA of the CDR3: TGTGCCAGCAGCGTCGGCCCCCAACCGGGACAGGGGTTGGGCTACACCTTC.

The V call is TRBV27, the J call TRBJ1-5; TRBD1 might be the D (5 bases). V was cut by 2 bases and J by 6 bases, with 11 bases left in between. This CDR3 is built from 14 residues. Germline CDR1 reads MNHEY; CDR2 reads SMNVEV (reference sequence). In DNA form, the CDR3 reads TGTGCCAGCAGTTTAATTGGGGCGGCTCAGCCCCAGCATTTT. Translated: CASSLIGAAQPQHF.

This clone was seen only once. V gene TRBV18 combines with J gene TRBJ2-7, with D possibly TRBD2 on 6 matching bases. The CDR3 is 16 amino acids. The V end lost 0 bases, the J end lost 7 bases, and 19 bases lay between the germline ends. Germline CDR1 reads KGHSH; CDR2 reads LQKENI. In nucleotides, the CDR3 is TGTGCCAGCTCACCACCGTGGGCGCGGGGTATAGGGGAGCAGTACTTC. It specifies CASSPPWARGIGEQYF.

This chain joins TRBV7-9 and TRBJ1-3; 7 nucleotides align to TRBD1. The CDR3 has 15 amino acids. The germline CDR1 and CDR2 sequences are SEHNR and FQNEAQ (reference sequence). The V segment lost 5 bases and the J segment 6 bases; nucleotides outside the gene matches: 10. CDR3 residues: CASSPNTGVSNTIYF. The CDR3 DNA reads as TGTGCCAGCAGCCCTAACACAGGGGTCTCAAACACCATATATTTT.

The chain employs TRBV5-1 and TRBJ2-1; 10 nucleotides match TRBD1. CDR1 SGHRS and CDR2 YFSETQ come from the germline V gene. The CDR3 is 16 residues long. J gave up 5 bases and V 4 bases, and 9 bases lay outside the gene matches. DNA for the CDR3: TGCGCCAGCAGCCTACGGACAGGGGGAACCAACAATGAGCAGTTCTTC. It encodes CASSLRTGGTNNEQFF.

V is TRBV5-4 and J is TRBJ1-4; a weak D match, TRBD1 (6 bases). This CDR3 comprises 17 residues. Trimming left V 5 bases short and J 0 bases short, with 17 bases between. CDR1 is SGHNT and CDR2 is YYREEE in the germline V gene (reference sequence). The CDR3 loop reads CASSYYRDTATNEKLFF. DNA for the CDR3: TGTGCCAGCAGTTACTACCGGGACACGGCAACTAATGAAAAACTGTTTTTT.

The CDR3 spells CASPATGNFPQPQHF. The CDR3 coding sequence is TGTGCCAGCCCGGCCACAGGGAATTTTCCTCAGCCCCAGCATTTT. The chain has TRBV28 and TRBJ1-5; possible D gene TRBD1, 6 bases. V lost 8 bases to trimming and J lost 6 bases, with 20 bases between them. The CDR3 has 15 amino acids. CDR1 and CDR2 (germline): MDHEN, SYDVKM.

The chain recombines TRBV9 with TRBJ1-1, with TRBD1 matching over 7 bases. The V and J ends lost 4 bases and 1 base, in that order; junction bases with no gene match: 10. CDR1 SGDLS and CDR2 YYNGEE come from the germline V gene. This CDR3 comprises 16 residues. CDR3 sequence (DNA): TGTGCCAGCAGCCCCCGAGCCCAGGGGGGGAACACTGAAGCTTTCTTT. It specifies CASSPRAQGGNTEAFF. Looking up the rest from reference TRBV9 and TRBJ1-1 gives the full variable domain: DSGVTQTPKHLITATGQRVTLRCSPRSGDLSVYWYQQSLDQGLQFLIQYYNGEERAKGNILERFSAQQFPDLHSELNLSSLELGDSALYFCASSPRAQGGNTEAFFGQGTRLTVV.

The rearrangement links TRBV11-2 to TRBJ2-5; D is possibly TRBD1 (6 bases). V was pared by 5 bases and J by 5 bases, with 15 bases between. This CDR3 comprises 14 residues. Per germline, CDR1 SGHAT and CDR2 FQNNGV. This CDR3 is CASSLNRARETQYF. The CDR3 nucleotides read TGTGCCAGCAGCCTAAACAGGGCGAGGGAGACCCAGTACTTC.

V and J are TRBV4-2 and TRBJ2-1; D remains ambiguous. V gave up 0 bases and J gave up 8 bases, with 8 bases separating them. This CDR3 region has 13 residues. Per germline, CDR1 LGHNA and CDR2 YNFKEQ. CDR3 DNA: TGTGCCAGCAGCCAAGAACATGTCGATGAGCAGTTCTTC. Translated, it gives CASSQEHVDEQFF.

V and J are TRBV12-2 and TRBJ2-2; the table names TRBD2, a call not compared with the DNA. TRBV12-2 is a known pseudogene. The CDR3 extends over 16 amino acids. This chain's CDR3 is CASRLITSGGPGELFF. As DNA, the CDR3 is TGTGCAAGTCGCTTAATTACTAGCGGGGGCCCCGGGGAGCTGTTTTTT.